The 5 T cell receptor beta chains below were found in one sample sequenced in a study of blood T cell repertoires in COVID-19. Sequencing was performed with immunoSEQ multiplex PCR; in TCRdb, only in-frame clones are kept and a portion is missing. The sample yields about 480,000 clones, about 91% seen once. Sequenced material: peripheral blood. The receptors were gathered from a man between 18 and 29 years old with COVID-19, enrolled during active disease.

V and J are TRBV10-1 and TRBJ2-1; TRBD2 matches at 13 bases. The CDR3 spans 15 residues. Germline V gives CDR1 WNHNN, CDR2 SYGVQD (reference sequence). The junction had 5 bases not matched to a gene; V was cut back by 6 bases and J by 6 bases. In nucleotides, the CDR3 is TGCGCCAGCAGCCCGGGACTAGCGGGGCTCAATGAGCAGTTCTTC. Protein sequence: CASSPGLAGLNEQFF.

The V gene is TRBV9, the J gene TRBJ2-5; D possibly corresponds to TRBD2 (7 bases). V was cut by 4 bases and J by 5 bases, with 24 bases left in between. The germline gives CDR1 SGDLS, CDR2 YYNGEE. The CDR3 is made up of 17 amino acids. CDR3 in amino acids: CASSLGGGGPRGETQYF. In DNA form, the CDR3 reads TGTGCCAGCAGCCTCGGGGGCGGGGGACCCAGAGGGGAGACCCAGTACTTC.

This CDR3 is CASSVELASRELFF. The CDR3 DNA sequence: TGTGCCAGCAGCGTAGAACTAGCGAGTCGGGAGCTGTTTTTT. The chain carries TRBV9 and TRBJ2-2, with 7 bases aligning to TRBD2. The ends lost 0 bases at V and 9 bases at J; junction bases unmatched: 5. The germline CDR1 and CDR2 sequences are SGDLS and YYNGEE. The CDR3 runs to 14 residues. Together with reference TRBV9 and TRBJ2-2, the CDR3 gives the full variable domain: DSGVTQTPKHLITATGQRVTLRCSPRSGDLSVYWYQQSLDQGLQFLIQYYNGEERAKGNILERFSAQQFPDLHSELNLSSLELGDSALYFCASSVELASRELFFGEGSRLTVL.

CDR3 in amino acids: CATSDFGLAGGGDYNEQFF. In DNA, the CDR3 is TGTGCCACCAGTGATTTTGGACTAGCGGGAGGTGGGGACTACAATGAGCAGTTCTTC. The rearrangement links TRBV24-1 to TRBJ2-1, with 14 nucleotides matching TRBD2. Germline CDR1 and CDR2: KGHDR and SFDVKD. The J segment lost 3 bases and the V segment lost 1 base, leaving 7 bases of the junction unmatched. CDR3 length equals 19 residues.

This rearrangement joins TRBV11-3 to TRBJ2-2, with D possibly matching TRBD2 (5 bases). Per the germline V gene, CDR1 is SGHNT and CDR2 is YENEEA. The CDR3 extends over 14 amino acids. Deletions cut 4 bases from V and 3 bases from J, with 9 bases between. The CDR3, as DNA: TGTGCCAGCAGCTGGCCGGAGGACACCGGGGAGCTGTTTTTT. Amino acids: CASSWPEDTGELFF.